This T cell receptor (beta chain) was retrieved from a study of blood T cell repertoires in COVID-19. The wider study: Sites in the United States, Italy and Spain provided acute and convalescent COVID-19 samples.

This clone was counted between two and nine times. Other DNA sequences in this sample translate to the same CDR3. Per the study methods: Amplification of reference gene primers was used by the study to estimate nucleated cell counts. Profiled with immunoSEQ multiplex PCR; TCRdb holds only in-frame clones, not every one. The DNA was the basis for D and trimming; V, J and clone size are from that table. This sample carries 300,000 or so clones, about 87% of them seen once, and the ten largest clones take 1.3%. This CDR3 spans 14 amino acids. The trim removed 3 bases at V and 6 bases at J, leaving 7 bases unmatched. CDR1 is SGHKS, CDR2 YYEKEE, per germline (reference sequence).

The rearrangement uses TRBV5-5 and TRBJ2-7, with TRBD1 matching 9 bases. The sequenced material came from peripheral blood. The sequence came from a man aged 65 to 85 with acute or convalescent COVID-19. Here the CDR3 reads CASSSRDRAPEQYF. The CDR3 DNA is TGTGCCAGCAGCTCCCGGGACAGGGCTCCCGAGCAGTACTTC.